Presented here are 20 T cell receptor beta chains from one specimen sequenced in a study of technical replicates of blood from four donors. The protocol was immunoSEQ multiplex PCR, while the TCRdb copy is restricted to in-frame clones and leaves out a portion. The sample holds 100,000 or so clones, over 95% seen once. The sequenced sample consisted of T cells isolated from PBMCs. The receptors were gathered from a human donor in good health.

This clone was counted once. The V and J genes are TRBV5-1 and TRBJ1-2; 8 bases are shared with TRBD1. V shed 4 bases and J 8 bases; nucleotides not matched to a gene: 19. CDR3 size: 17 residues. The germline gives CDR1 SGHRS, CDR2 YFSETQ. The CDR3 spells CASSVRDRLLIEDGYTF. Here the CDR3 DNA reads TGCGCCAGCAGCGTCCGGGACAGGCTCCTCATTGAGGACGGCTACACCTTC.

The V call is TRBV15, the J call TRBJ2-2, with 12 bases lining up with TRBD2. V gave up 3 bases and J gave up 6 bases; unmatched junction bases: 11. This CDR3 spans 18 amino acids. CDR1 and CDR2 from the germline V gene are LNHNV and YYDKDF (reference sequence). The CDR3 DNA sequence: TGTGCCACCAGCAGGGACCTAGCGGGAGGGCCAAGTGCCGGGGAGCTGTTTTTT. Its protein is CATSRDLAGGPSAGELFF.

CDR3 residues: CASSRDFSTQHF. CDR3 bases: TGTGCCAGCTCAAGGGACTTCTCGACCCAGCATTTT. The V call is TRBV18, the J call TRBJ1-5; perhaps TRBD1 as D (5 bases). The CDR3 is 12 residues long. V lost 5 bases, J lost 11 bases, and 13 bases lay in between. Germline V gene data show CDR1 as KGHSH and CDR2 as LQKENI. The whole variable domain, filled in from reference TRBV18 and TRBJ1-5, reads NAGVMQNPRHLVRRRGQEARLRCSPMKGHSHVYWYRQLPEEGLKFMVYLQKENIIDESGMPKERFSAEFPKEGPSILRIQQVVRGDSAAYFCASSRDFSTQHFGDGTRLSIL.

This clone turned up a few times. The chain has TRBV9 and TRBJ2-3; the match to TRBD2 covers 7 bases. The CDR3 has 18 residues. The J segment lost 0 bases and the V segment lost 2 bases, leaving 12 bases of the junction unmatched. The germline gives CDR1 SGDLS, CDR2 YYNGEE. The CDR3 reads CASSVGDGGTLSTDTQYF. DNA of the CDR3: TGTGCCAGCAGCGTTGGTGACGGGGGGACCCTAAGCACAGATACGCAGTATTTT.

This chain connects TRBV6-5 to TRBJ1-1, with D tentatively TRBD1 (6 bases). Looked up from germline, CDR1 is MNHEY and CDR2 is SVGAGI. V was shortened by 5 bases and J by 1 base, with 8 bases between the two germline ends. The CDR3 is made up of 13 amino acids. For the CDR3, the DNA is TGTGCCAGCAGTCTACAGGGGAACACTGAAGCTTTCTTT. As protein: CASSLQGNTEAFF.

With respect to this clone: At one boundary the junction diverges from the germline segment, which might be a read error. This chain uses TRBV7-7 with TRBJ1-2; D may be TRBD1 (5 bases). This CDR3 has 17 amino acids. CDR1 and CDR2 from the germline V gene are SSHAT and FNYEAQ (reference sequence). The CDR3, as DNA: TGTGCTAGCACCCCACTCGAACGACAGAGCTTTAACTATGGCTACACCTTC. This codes for CASTPLERQSFNYGYTF.

This chain links TRBV4-1 with TRBJ2-1, with a possible D match to TRBD2 (5 bases). Trimming removed 4 bases at V and 0 bases at J, with 16 bases between. The CDR3 length is 17 residues. Germline V lookup: CDR1 MGHRA, CDR2 YSYEKL. The CDR3 spells CASSPRPSGSSYNEQFF. In nucleotides, the CDR3 is TGCGCCAGCAGCCCACGACCCAGCGGCAGCTCCTACAATGAGCAGTTCTTC.

The chain recombines TRBV15 with TRBJ2-7, with 8 bases aligning to TRBD2. In germline, CDR1 is LNHNV, CDR2 YYDKDF (reference sequence). After removal of 2 bases from V and 6 bases from J, the junction contained 9 bases not matched to a gene. The CDR3 loop spans 15 amino acids. The CDR3 region is CATSRRPGAGAEQYF. The CDR3 DNA reads as TGTGCCACCAGCAGAAGGCCCGGAGCGGGGGCCGAGCAGTACTTC.

The chain recombines TRBV5-1 with TRBJ2-7; 7 bases are shared with TRBD1. CDR3 length: 13 amino acids. Unmatched junction bases numbered 3, after V lost 4 bases and J lost 2 bases. Germline CDR1 is SGHRS and CDR2 is YFSETQ. CDR3: CASSRDRAYEQYF. CDR3 nucleotides: TGCGCCAGCAGCCGCGACAGGGCCTACGAGCAGTACTTC. Looking up the rest from reference TRBV5-1 and TRBJ2-7 gives the full variable domain: KAGVTQTPRYLIKTRGQQVTLSCSPISGHRSVSWYQQTPGQGLQFLFEYFSETQRNKGNFPGRFSGRQFSNSRSEMNVSTLELGDSALYLCASSRDRAYEQYFGPGTRLTVT.

This rearrangement joins TRBV28 to TRBJ2-7; perhaps TRBD1 as D (6 bases). V shed 3 bases and J shed 2 bases, with 14 bases lying between them. Germline lookup yields CDR1 MDHEN and CDR2 SYDVKM. This CDR3 has 15 residues. The CDR3 DNA reads TGTGCCAGCAGTTTTGGCAGGGGATGGGCCTACGAGCAGTACTTC. Its translation: CASSFGRGWAYEQYF. Using reference TRBV28 and TRBJ2-7 for the parts outside the CDR3, the full variable domain is DVKVTQSSRYLVKRTGEKVFLECVQDMDHENMFWYRQDPGLGLRLIYFSYDVKMKEKGDIPEGYSVSREKKERFSLILESASTNQTSMYLCASSFGRGWAYEQYFGPGTRLTVT.

The chain links TRBV15 to TRBJ2-1, with D maybe TRBD2 (6 bases). V lost 5 bases and J lost 6, with 17 bases in between. The germline V gene has CDR1 LNHNV and CDR2 YYDKDF (reference sequence). The CDR3 length is 15 residues. The CDR3 is CATSGIGRRSNEQFF. The CDR3 bases are TGTGCCACCAGCGGGATCGGGAGAAGATCCAATGAGCAGTTCTTC.

This rearrangement joins TRBV30 to TRBJ1-1; D might be TRBD1 (5 bases). Germline lookup yields CDR1 GTSNPN and CDR2 SVGIG (reference sequence). The CDR3 runs 14 residues. Trimming pared 4 bases from V and 0 bases from J, leaving 12 bases between. CDR3 protein: CAWMRGGMNTEAFF. The CDR3 nucleotides read TGTGCCTGGATGCGGGGGGGGATGAACACTGAAGCTTTCTTT.

The chain is built from TRBV18 and TRBJ2-4; D might be TRBD2 (6 bases). Germline V gene data show CDR1 as KGHSH and CDR2 as LQKENI. The V end lost 6 bases, the J end lost 9 bases, and 21 bases lay between the germline ends. The CDR3 totals 15 residues. The CDR3 nucleotides are TGTGCCAGCTCGCCTTACGGGACTCTCGAAAGCATTCAGTACTTC. It is translated as CASSPYGTLESIQYF.

V gene TRBV4-1 combines with J gene TRBJ2-7; D is unclear. V was trimmed by 4 bases and J by 5 bases, leaving 12 bases between them. The germline V gene has CDR1 MGHRA and CDR2 YSYEKL. The CDR3 spans 13 residues. CDR3 sequence: CASSPSRSDEQYF. Written as DNA, the CDR3 is TGCGCCAGCAGCCCGAGTAGAAGCGACGAGCAGTACTTC.

V gene TRBV7-9 combines with J gene TRBJ2-5; 7 nucleotides line up with TRBD1. This CDR3 has 16 amino acids. V was clipped by 8 bases and J by 1 base; unmatched bases: 13. Germline V gives CDR1 SEHNR, CDR2 FQNEAQ (reference sequence). CDR3 nucleotides: TGTGCCAGCTCACCTGGGACAGCTCCGACCCAAGAGACCCAGTACTTC. Translation gives CASSPGTAPTQETQYF.

The chain has TRBV5-6 and TRBJ1-1; 7 bases agree with TRBD1. The CDR3 sequence is 13 residues long. The junction had 8 bases not matched to a gene; V was cut back by 2 bases and J by 10 bases. Germline lookup yields CDR1 SGHDT and CDR2 YYEEEE. The CDR3 is CASSLIQGYRAFF. CDR3 bases: TGTGCCAGCAGCTTAATACAGGGGTATCGAGCTTTCTTT.

The chain uses TRBV11-2 and TRBJ1-6, with D possibly matching TRBD1 (5 bases). Germline V gives CDR1 SGHAT, CDR2 FQNNGV. The CDR3 runs 14 residues. Trimming removed 6 bases at V and 3 bases at J, with 9 bases between. DNA of the CDR3: TGTGCCAGCAGTCAGGGTTTCTATAATTCACCCCTCCACTTT. It translates to CASSQGFYNSPLHF.

J is TRBJ2-7 and V is TRBV7-6, with 9 bases matching TRBD2. Trimming at V came to 2 bases and at J to 5 bases, leaving 13 bases not matched to a gene. This CDR3 contains 17 residues. The germline V gene has CDR1 SGHVS and CDR2 FNYEAQ. This CDR3 reads CASSLLLAGAVINEQYF. CDR3 DNA sequence: TGTGCCAGCAGCTTACTGTTAGCGGGAGCAGTTATCAACGAGCAGTACTTC.

The chain is built from TRBV5-1 and TRBJ2-7; D is unresolved. Trimming left V 0 bases short and J 2 bases short, with 12 bases between. Germline V gene sequence: CDR1 SGHRS, CDR2 YFSETQ. There are 15 residues in the CDR3. The CDR3 DNA reads as TGCGCCAGCAGCTTGGCTCTGGAGCAAACCTACGAGCAGTACTTC. It codes for CASSLALEQTYEQYF.

Concerning this clone itself: Its ends do not fully match the called genes, so a read error is possible. The gene calls are TRBV6-1 and TRBJ1-2, with D unclear. This CDR3 spans 11 amino acids. Germline V lookup: CDR1 MNHNS, CDR2 SASEGT. The CDR3 DNA reads TGTGCCAGCACTACTAACTACGGCTACACCTTC. This translates into CASTTNYGYTF.